The T cell receptor (beta chain) described here comes from a study of blood T cell repertoires in COVID-19. Study as a whole: Researchers got acute and convalescent COVID-19 samples from the United States, Italy and Spain. In each case, the material was cDNA or gDNA derived from T cells, B-cell-depleted T cells, or PBMCs.

This table comes from immunoSEQ multiplex PCR, and its TCRdb copy is limited to in-frame clones, with some not included. The repertoire holds 200,000 or so clones, about 82% seen once, with about 5% in the top ten. CDR1 is SGHDN and CDR2 is FVKESK in the germline V gene. V was pared by 0 bases and J by 5 bases, with 16 bases between. The CDR3 spans 17 residues. Input material: peripheral blood. This TCR was recovered from a woman aged 25 to 39 with acute or convalescent COVID-19. The rearrangement links TRBV14 to TRBJ2-2; TRBD2 is a possible D gene (6 bases). For the CDR3, the DNA is TGTGCCAGCAGCCAAGATATCAGCGGGCTTCTAACCGGGGAGCTGTTTTTT. Its translation is CASSQDISGLLTGELFF.